The sample holds many counts of the clone carrying this TCR beta chain. The target antigen is unknown. The sample originates from a study of T cells in Graves' hyperthyroidism and ophthalmopathy. Graves' hyperthyroidism without ophthalmopathy progression within 18 months was termed stable. Uncontrolled infection, other autoimmune disease, pregnancy and lactation each barred patients from inclusion. The TCR beta CDR3 regions underwent amplification using RNA transcripts as the source. HTBI primers were employed in a first-round RT-PCR of the TCR CDR3. TCRdb ran MiXCR on the multiplex PCR reads and lists one entry per CDR3 protein. Of over 300,000 distinct CDR3 sequences listed, roughly 13% are singletons. Findings and limits, study-wide: Ophthalmopathy and stable hyperthyroidism were separated by a 13 V-J model.

Germline lookup yields CDR1 SGHTA and CDR2 FQGTGA. CDR3 length equals 19 residues. The junction had 19 bases not matched to a gene; V was cut back by 5 bases and J by 3 bases. The V and J genes are TRBV7-3 and TRBJ2-5; 9 nucleotides line up with TRBD1. Material for sequencing was blood. This TCR was sampled from a woman aged 60 to 75 with Graves' hyperthyroidism. The CDR3 reads CASSHGMGQGGSTKETQYF. In DNA, the CDR3 is TGTGCCAGCAGCCACGGGATGGGACAGGGAGGGAGTACGAAAGAGACCCAGTACTTC.